This T cell receptor beta chain was found in a study of blood T cell dynamics during melanoma immunotherapy. Study results and limitations: The most clonal sorted CD8+ subset, immune-effector cells, was closest to cell-free DNA CDR3 sequences.

Concerning this clone: As yet, its antigen is unknown.

This CDR3 comprises 16 residues. Looked up from germline, CDR1 is MNHEY and CDR2 is SMNVEV (reference sequence). The V gene end was trimmed by 5 bases and the J gene end by 4 bases; junction bases not matched to a gene: 11. The method was immunoSEQ multiplex PCR; TCRdb's version includes in-frame clones alone and lacks a portion of them. The data show roughly 3,400 clones, 92% seen once. Stated time point: pre-treatment baseline. This chain uses TRBV27 with TRBJ2-1; 7 nucleotides line up with TRBD2. Sample: effector memory CD8+ T cells from blood, taken from a patient treated with checkpoint blockade. The receptor's source is a human donor with melanoma. CDR3 nucleotides: TGTGCCAGCAGTGCCCCGGCGGGACTACCATACAATGAGCAGTTCTTC. Encoded protein: CASSAPAGLPYNEQFF.